The T cell receptor (beta chain) described here comes from a study of cytomegalovirus exposure and HLA in healthy donors. Findings and limits, study-wide: Common viral pathogens were later found to be apparently linked to several of the most significant clusters. Usually a TCR sequence was rare, but some public TCRs were found in many donors. The authors enumerated 164 TCR beta chains as linked to cytomegalovirus. One variant, a missense change in DCLRE1C, was linked in a later analysis to TCR beta V- and J-gene trimming.

The CDR3 contains 12 residues. CDR1 and CDR2 from the germline V gene are SGHVS and FNYEAQ. Trimming left V 3 bases short and J 6 bases short, with 9 bases between. PCR was performed using 60 Vbeta and 13 Jbeta primers. Here immunoSEQ multiplex PCR was the method, and the copy in TCRdb shows in-frame clones only, minus some. The sample carries roughly 140,000 clones, almost 80% recorded once. With regard to this clone: What it binds is not known. This sample includes further DNA sequences coding for the same CDR3.

The rearrangement joins TRBV7-6 to TRBJ2-7; D unclear. The sequence was collected from a woman aged 40 to 55 in good health and CMV-seropositive. The sequenced sample consisted of PBMCs. CDR3 in amino acids: CASSFPGGEQYF. CDR3 sequence (DNA): TGTGCCAGCAGCTTCCCTGGCGGCGAGCAGTACTTC.